This passage covers 16 T cell receptor beta chains from one sample sequenced in a study of cytomegalovirus exposure and HLA in healthy donors. The PCR used 60 Vbeta and 13 Jbeta primers. Assay used: immunoSEQ multiplex PCR; TCRdb lists only in-frame clones, some missing. The data contain about 140,000 clones, around 80% of them seen just once; the ten biggest clones take up around 7%. Sequenced: PBMCs. The receptors come from a man in his forties in good health and CMV-seropositive.

The chain employs TRBV19 and TRBJ1-4; D ambiguous. The CDR3 covers 15 residues. Per the germline V gene, CDR1 is LNHDA and CDR2 is SQIVND (reference sequence). Trimming left V 4 bases short and J 6 bases short, with 15 bases between. CDR3 bases: TGTGCCAGTAGTACTTCACCGGGGTTTGATGAAAAACTGTTTTTT. Its translation is CASSTSPGFDEKLFF.

This rearrangement joins TRBV19 to TRBJ1-2; possible D gene TRBD1, 5 bases. CDR3 length equals 13 residues. Trimming took 8 bases from V and 0 from J, leaving 10 bases between them. Germline V gives CDR1 LNHDA, CDR2 SQIVND (reference sequence). CDR3 sequence: CASSLQANYGYTF. The CDR3 DNA reads TGTGCCAGTTCTCTACAGGCTAACTATGGCTACACCTTC.

This clone was seen a few times. This chain links TRBV5-1 with TRBJ1-5; D may be TRBD1 (6 bases). Trimming stripped 0 bases from V and 4 bases from J, with 8 bases between. The CDR3 consists of 14 residues. In germline, CDR1 is SGHRS, CDR2 YFSETQ. The chain's CDR3 is CASSLGDTNQPQHF. The CDR3 coding sequence is TGCGCCAGCAGCTTGGGGGACACTAATCAGCCCCAGCATTTT.

About this clone: Distinct nucleotide sequences in the sample also encode this CDR3. The CDR3 DNA reads as TGTGCCAGCAGCTTGGACAGGGGGCTGGGGGAGACCCAGTACTTC. Protein: CASSLDRGLGETQYF. The chain is built from TRBV27 and TRBJ2-5; TRBD1 matches 11 bases. Losses at the gene ends were 6 bases for V and 5 bases for J; bases not matched to a gene: 8. The CDR3 length is 15 residues. CDR1 is MNHEY and CDR2 is SMNVEV in the germline V gene (reference sequence).

The chain uses TRBV5-1 and TRBJ2-7, with D possibly matching TRBD2 (6 bases). The CDR3 extends over 12 amino acids. Looked up from germline, CDR1 is SGHRS and CDR2 is YFSETQ. The germline V and J ends were trimmed by 0 bases and 7 bases, with 8 bases remaining between them. For the CDR3, the DNA is TGCGCCAGCAGCTTGGAAGGGAGGGAGCAGTACTTC. Its translation: CASSLEGREQYF. The whole variable domain, remainder taken from reference TRBV5-1 and TRBJ2-7, is KAGVTQTPRYLIKTRGQQVTLSCSPISGHRSVSWYQQTPGQGLQFLFEYFSETQRNKGNFPGRFSGRQFSNSRSEMNVSTLELGDSALYLCASSLEGREQYFGPGTRLTVT.

J is TRBJ1-5 and V is TRBV5-6; 7 nucleotides match TRBD1. This CDR3 is built from 17 residues. Germline CDR1 and CDR2: SGHDT and YYEEEE. After removal of 1 base from V and 0 bases from J, the junction contained 7 bases not matched to a gene. The CDR3 is CASSLRRQGGSNQPQHF. The CDR3 DNA is TGTGCCAGCAGCTTGCGGCGACAGGGAGGTAGCAATCAGCCCCAGCATTTT.

V and J are TRBV28 and TRBJ1-5; D is perhaps TRBD1 (5 bases). The germline V gene has CDR1 MDHEN and CDR2 SYDVKM. The V gene lost 3 bases and the J gene lost 7 bases, with 13 bases spanning the gap. The CDR3 is 14 amino acids. The CDR3 nucleotides read TGTGCCAGCAGTTTTACGCAGGGCGGCCAGCCCCAGCATTTT. This translates into CASSFTQGGQPQHF.

This clone was picked up a small number of times. The rearrangement uses TRBV7-2 and TRBJ2-1; possible D gene TRBD1, 7 bases. This CDR3 spans 15 amino acids. V lost 4 bases to trimming and J lost 8 bases, with 18 bases between them. The germline V gene encodes CDR1 SGHTA and CDR2 FQGNSA. The CDR3, as DNA: TGTGCCAGCAGCTATCAGGGGGGCGTTTCAGATGAGCAGTTCTTC. This codes for CASSYQGGVSDEQFF. The full variable domain, completed using reference TRBV7-2 and TRBJ2-1, is GAGVSQSPSNKVTEKGKDVELRCDPISGHTALYWYRQSLGQGLEFLIYFQGNSAPDKSGLPSDRFSAERTGGSVSTLTIQRTQQEDSAVYLCASSYQGGVSDEQFFGPGTRLTVL.

The chain joins TRBV2 to TRBJ2-2, with 14 bases identical to TRBD2. V shed 4 bases, J shed 0 bases, and the junction held 10 bases outside the gene matches. The V gene's germline CDR1 is SNHLY and CDR2 FYNNEI. The CDR3 spans 20 residues. The CDR3 reads CASSGLAGGLRSPNTGELFF. The CDR3 region has the DNA TGTGCCAGCAGTGGACTAGCGGGGGGGCTTCGGTCCCCGAACACCGGGGAGCTGTTTTTT.

As concerns this clone: In the same sample, other DNA sequences code for this CDR3. The J gene is TRBJ1-4, the V gene TRBV7-9; 10 bases are shared with TRBD1. Looked up from germline, CDR1 is SEHNR and CDR2 is FQNEAQ (reference sequence). V lost 2 bases to trimming and J lost 6 bases; unmatched junction nucleotides: 6. The CDR3 length is 16 residues. CDR3 region: CASSLRRGTGDEKLFF. The DNA of the CDR3 is TGTGCCAGCAGCTTACGTCGGGGGACAGGGGATGAAAAACTGTTTTTT.

The rearrangement links TRBV7-6 to TRBJ2-1, with 13 positions matching TRBD2. With 1 base clipped from V and 7 bases from J, the junction kept 13 bases outside the gene matches. Germline CDR1 reads SGHVS; CDR2 reads FNYEAQ. This CDR3 region has 19 residues. The CDR3 here is CASSLVRGTSGIVSNEQFF. The CDR3 bases are TGTGCCAGCAGCTTAGTGAGAGGGACTAGCGGGATAGTTTCTAATGAGCAGTTCTTC. The complete variable domain, with remaining parts taken from reference TRBV7-6 and TRBJ2-1, reads GAGVSQSPRYKVTKRGQDVALRCDPISGHVSLYWYRQALGQGPEFLTYFNYEAQQDKSGLPNDRFSAERPEGSISTLTIQRTEQRDSAMYRCASSLVRGTSGIVSNEQFFGPGTRLTVL.

This clone has only one observation. The chain has TRBV11-2 and TRBJ1-1, with 10 bases fitting TRBD1. With V trimmed by 6 bases and J by 1 base, 2 bases remained unmatched. The CDR3 is made up of 14 amino acids. Germline CDR1 and CDR2: SGHAT and FQNNGV. The CDR3 nucleotides are TGTGCCAGCAGAGGACAGGGGGAGAACACTGAAGCTTTCTTT. Translation: CASRGQGENTEAFF. Together with reference TRBV11-2 and TRBJ1-1, the CDR3 gives the full variable domain: EAGVAQSPRYKIIEKRQSVAFWCNPISGHATLYWYQQILGQGPKLLIQFQNNGVVDDSQLPKDRFSAERLKGVDSTLKIQPAKLEDSAVYLCASRGQGENTEAFFGQGTRLTVV.

The chain links TRBV6-6 to TRBJ1-4; D unresolved. V was trimmed by 3 bases and J by 5 bases, leaving 7 bases between them. Germline lookup yields CDR1 MNHNY and CDR2 SVGAGI (reference sequence). The CDR3 is made up of 13 amino acids. The CDR3 sequence is CASSYRRNEKLFF. DNA of the CDR3: TGTGCCAGCAGTTATAGGAGAAATGAAAAACTGTTTTTT.

The CDR3 bases are TGTGCCTGGAGTGGACAGAGTCGGAACTATGGCTACACCTTC. The encoded protein is CAWSGQSRNYGYTF. This rearrangement joins TRBV30 to TRBJ1-2; a weak D match, TRBD1 (5 bases). V was shortened by 1 base and J by 2 bases, with 11 bases between the two germline ends. The CDR3 has 14 amino acids. From germline, CDR1 is GTSNPN and CDR2 SVGIG (reference sequence).

J is TRBJ1-5 and V is TRBV2, with TRBD1 as a possible D gene (6 bases). The CDR3 length is 16 residues. The ends were cut back, 3 bases at V and 2 bases at J, with 14 bases in the middle. Germline V gene lookup returns CDR1 SNHLY and CDR2 FYNNEI. As DNA, the CDR3 is TGTGCCAGCAGTGACGCGGGGGCCGGGGGCAATCAGCCCCAGCATTTT. Encoded protein: CASSDAGAGGNQPQHF.

The V and J genes are TRBV27 and TRBJ2-7; 7 bases are a match to TRBD1. The V gene end was trimmed by 6 bases and the J gene end by 6 bases; junction bases not matched to a gene: 5. Germline V gives CDR1 MNHEY, CDR2 SMNVEV (reference sequence). The CDR3 is 12 amino acids. Here the CDR3 reads CASSPGGSEQYF. DNA of the CDR3: TGTGCCAGCAGCCCAGGGGGAAGCGAGCAGTACTTC.